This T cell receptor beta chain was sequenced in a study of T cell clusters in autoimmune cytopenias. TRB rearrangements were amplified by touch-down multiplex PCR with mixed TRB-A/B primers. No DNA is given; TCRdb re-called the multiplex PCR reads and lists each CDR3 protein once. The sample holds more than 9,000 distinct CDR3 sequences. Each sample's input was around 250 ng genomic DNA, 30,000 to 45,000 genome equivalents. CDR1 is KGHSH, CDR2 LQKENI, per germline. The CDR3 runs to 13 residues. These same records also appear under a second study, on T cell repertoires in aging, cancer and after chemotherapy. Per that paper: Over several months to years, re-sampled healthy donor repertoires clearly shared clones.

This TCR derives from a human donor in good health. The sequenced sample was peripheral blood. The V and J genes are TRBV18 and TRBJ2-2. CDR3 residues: CASSPPNTGELFF.